Ten or more counts support the clone carrying this TCR beta chain. Its antigen is not known. The germline CDR1 and CDR2 sequences are SEHNR and FQNEAQ (reference sequence). V lost 4 bases and J lost 4, with 11 bases in between. The CDR3 is 14 residues long. This sample stems from a study of early T cells in non-severe SARS-CoV-2 infection. Turning to the study itself: Chains from this unsorted whole-blood bulk RNA could not be paired.

MiXCR was run by TCRdb on the 5' RACE reads, yielding one entry per CDR3 protein. This sample yields over 50,000 distinct CDR3 sequences, of which 10% to 11% are seen a single time; 1.5% to 2% belongs to the top ten. Findings and limits, study-wide: Anti-spike CD8 responses were favored by VDJdb matching, which missed private and CD4 specificities.

The TCR was taken from an adult who was a healthcare worker with PCR-confirmed SARS-CoV-2 infection or an uninfected control (not recorded which). Sequencing was done on a sample of whole blood. The chain is built from TRBV7-9 and TRBJ1-3; D is uncertain. The CDR3 DNA reads as TGTGCCAGCAGCTCGGAATTGACAGGAAACACCATATATTTT. Translation: CASSSELTGNTIYF.